Below are 7 T cell receptor beta chains sequenced from a single sample in a study of blood T cells in healthy people across ages. Then a second PCR, running roughly 6 to 12 cycles, was carried out with a sample-barcoded 5' primer and a J-beta primer mix. TCRdb re-called the 5' RACE reads with MiXCR, one entry per CDR3 protein. Here the sample spans about 650,000 distinct CDR3 sequences, around 32% being singletons. The sequencing sample was made of blood. The receptors were gathered from a woman older than 75 in good health.

In this sample, this clonotype turned up many times. The chain uses TRBV7-3 and TRBJ1-2; D remains unclear. From germline, CDR1 is SGHTA and CDR2 FQGTGA. V lost 4 bases and J lost 7, with 19 bases in between. The CDR3 has 15 amino acids. In DNA form, the CDR3 reads TGTGCCAGCAGCTCCGGTACAGCCTATGTGACTGGCTACACCTTC. Its translation: CASSSGTAYVTGYTF.

The CDR3 coding sequence is TGTGCCAGCAGTTACGGGGCAGGGGATGTCTATGGCTACACCTTC. It translates to CASSYGAGDVYGYTF. J is TRBJ1-2 and V is TRBV6-5, with D possibly TRBD1 on 6 matching bases. Germline V gene sequence: CDR1 MNHEY, CDR2 SVGAGI. The CDR3 consists of 15 residues. V lost 2 bases and J lost 4, with 14 bases in between.

This clonotype has ten or more counts. This chain uses TRBV5-1 with TRBJ2-1, with 8 bases that match TRBD2. With V trimmed by 0 bases and J by 3 bases, 5 bases remained unmatched. The CDR3 covers 16 residues. Germline assignment: CDR1 SGHRS and CDR2 YFSETQ. The DNA for the CDR3 is TGCGCCAGCAGCTTGGTTGCGGGGGGCAACTACAATGAGCAGTTCTTC. Protein: CASSLVAGGNYNEQFF.

In its sample, this clonotype was seen many times. The chain links TRBV20-1 to TRBJ1-1, with no clear D. V was trimmed by 1 base and J by 1 base, leaving 13 bases between them. Germline lookup yields CDR1 DFQATT and CDR2 SNEGSKA (reference sequence). The length of the CDR3 is 15 residues. CDR3 sequence: CSARAREGWNTEAFF. Written as DNA, the CDR3 is TGCAGTGCTAGAGCCCGGGAGGGTTGGAACACTGAAGCTTTCTTT.

In its sample, this clonotype was seen a few times. This sequence joins TRBV7-9 and TRBJ1-4, with D possibly TRBD1 on 5 matching bases. V lost 2 bases, J lost 4 bases, and 11 bases lay in between. This CDR3 has 15 residues. Germline V gives CDR1 SEHNR, CDR2 FQNEAQ (reference sequence). The CDR3 DNA is TGTGCCAGCAGCTTACGCCGGGGACTTAATGAAAAACTGTTTTTT. Amino acids: CASSLRRGLNEKLFF.

On this clonotype: This may be a read error, as it is one base from a much larger clone. The chain recombines TRBV12-3 or TRBV12-4 with TRBJ2-3, with TRBD2 matching over 9 bases. The CDR3 loop spans 14 amino acids. The junction had 5 bases not matched to a gene; V was cut back by 6 bases and J by 4 bases. CDR3 region: CASSYSGGPDTQYF. CDR3 coding DNA: TGTGCCAGCAGCTACAGCGGGGGGCCAGATACGCAGTATTTT.

V is TRBV20-1 and J is TRBJ2-1; D call uncertain. CDR3 size: 11 residues. Germline V gives CDR1 DFQATT, CDR2 SNEGSKA (reference sequence). The V gene lost 4 bases and the J gene lost 9 bases, with 10 bases spanning the gap. The CDR3 protein is CSATTKGEQFF. The CDR3 DNA reads as TGCAGTGCTACCACAAAGGGTGAGCAGTTCTTC.